These T cell receptor beta chains were read from a single sample in a study of T cell responses to AZD1222 COVID-19 vaccine. Libraries were prepared by immunoSEQ multiplex PCR; TCRdb keeps only in-frame clonotypes and omits some of them. The sample holds some 120,000 clones; about 90% are singletons and the top ten take 7.5% to 8%. This specimen was peripheral blood, taken on day 0 of AZD1222 vaccination. The receptors originated from an adult in good health. The CDR3 runs from the conserved cysteine through the conserved F or W. A D gene is named only where the DNA matches it firmly. Clone size appears in some rows only: once, few, many, or a class for an expanded clone.

j_call clone_size d_call v_call cdr3_nt cdr3_aa
TRBJ2-1 once - TRBV28 TGTGCCAGCAGTTTTGCCGGGAGCTCCTACAATGAGCAGTTCTTC CASSFAGSSYNEQFF
TRBJ1-4 - TRBD1 TRBV7-9 TGTGCCAGCAGCCCCCTAAAGACAGGGATAGAAAAACTGTTTTTT CASSPLKTGIEKLFF
TRBJ2-1 - - TRBV19 TGTGCCAGTAGTGCCTTAATACTCTACAATGAGCAGTTCTTC CASSALILYNEQFF
TRBJ1-1 once - TRBV13 TGTGCCAGCAGCTTCACACGTGGAGCTATGAACACTGAAGCTTTCTTT CASSFTRGAMNTEAFF
TRBJ2-1 - - TRBV28 TGTGCCAGCAGTTTGAGCAGCGGAGGCTACAATGAGCAGTTCTTC CASSLSSGGYNEQFF
TRBJ2-2 - - TRBV9 TGTGCCAGCAGCCTAAGACAGGTTTCCAACACCGGGGAGCTGTTTTTT CASSLRQVSNTGELFF
TRBJ2-7 - TRBD1 TRBV24-1 TGTGCCACCAGTGATTCCGGACAGGGGGATTACGAGCAGTACTTC CATSDSGQGDYEQYF
TRBJ1-2 - - TRBV5-5 TGTGCCAGCAGCTCAGGGGTGGGCTATGGCTACACCTTC CASSSGVGYGYTF
TRBJ1-5 - - TRBV15 TGTGCCACCAGAGCCAGGTCCTGGGGCAATCAGCCCCAGCATTTT CATRARSWGNQPQHF
TRBJ2-3 - - TRBV3-1/TRBV3-2 TGTGCCAGCAGTCGGACTCCCCGGGAAGGAGATACGCAGTATTTT CASSRTPREGDTQYF
TRBJ2-2 once TRBD2 TRBV7-6 TGTGCCAGCAGCGTGGGACTAGGCGGCACCGGGGAGCTGTTTTTT CASSVGLGGTGELFF
TRBJ2-3 - TRBD2 TRBV6-2/TRBV6-3 TGTGCCAGCAGCAGACTAGCAGAGGGAGATACGCAGTATTTT CASSRLAEGDTQYF
TRBJ1-4 - TRBD1 TRBV2 TGTGCCAGCAGGGAAACAGGGGGTAATGAAAAACTGTTTTTT CASRETGGNEKLFF
TRBJ1-5 - TRBD1 TRBV19 TGTGCCAGTAGTAAGACAGGGTATAGGCGCATGAGCAATCAGCCCCAGCATTTT CASSKTGYRRMSNQPQHF
TRBJ2-2 - - TRBV3-1/TRBV3-2 TGTGCCAGCAGCCAGCCAGCGAACACCGGGGAGCTGTTTTTT CASSQPANTGELFF
TRBJ1-1 - - TRBV28 TGTGCCAGCAGTTTTCGGGCCGGGGGGAACACTGAAGCTTTCTTT CASSFRAGGNTEAFF
TRBJ2-1 - - TRBV30 TGTGCCCACGGGGGGCTCTACAATGAGCAGTTCTTC CAHGGLYNEQFF
TRBJ1-2 - TRBD1 TRBV4-2 TGTGCCAGCAGCCAGACGGGACAGGGATATGGCTACACCTTC CASSQTGQGYGYTF
TRBJ2-3 - TRBD2 TRBV4-1 TGCGCCAGCAGCCAAGCAGGGCGGGGGGGCCGGAATACGCAGTATTTT CASSQAGRGGRNTQYF
TRBJ2-1 - - TRBV4-1 TGCGCCAGCAGCCAAGTCTTGAGAGACAATGAGCAGTTCTTC CASSQVLRDNEQFF
TRBJ2-7 - - TRBV18 TGTGCCAGCTCACCATCCCACGTTCCCCCGAGCGAGCAGTACTTC CASSPSHVPPSEQYF
TRBJ1-2 - - TRBV7-9 TGTGCCAGCAGCTTACCGGCGGTGCGGGATGGCTACACCTTC CASSLPAVRDGYTF
TRBJ1-2 - - TRBV2 TGTGCCAGGGGATGGCAGGGACTTCAACCCAACTATGGCTACACCTTC CARGWQGLQPNYGYTF
TRBJ1-5 - TRBD1 TRBV23-1 TGCGCCAGCAGCAATCGATCCCCCGGGACAGGGCTCAATCAGCCCCAGCATTTT CASSNRSPGTGLNQPQHF
TRBJ1-1 - - TRBV15 TGTGCCACCAGCAGCGACAGTATTACCGAGTACACTGAAGCTTTCTTT CATSSDSITEYTEAFF
TRBJ2-4 - TRBD2 TRBV3-1/TRBV3-2 TGTGCCAGCAGCCCACCCCCTAGGGCTAGCGGGGGGGCGTCGAGCAAAAACATTCAGTACTTC CASSPPPRASGGASSKNIQYF
TRBJ1-1 - - TRBV10-1 TGCGCCAGCAGTGGTGATCTGAACACTGAAGCTTTCTTT CASSGDLNTEAFF
TRBJ2-4 - TRBD1 TRBV7-9 TGTGCCAGCAGCTTAGTGACAGGGGACTTAAACATTCAGTACTTC CASSLVTGDLNIQYF
TRBJ1-4 - - TRBV15 TGTGCCACCAGGGTACTCCCAGGGGATAATGAAAAACTGTTTTTT CATRVLPGDNEKLFF
TRBJ1-2 - - TRBV6-2/TRBV6-3 TGTGCCAGCAGCTCCGGTGGGGACATTTCCTATGGCTACACCTTC CASSSGGDISYGYTF
TRBJ2-2 - - TRBV24-1 TGTGCCACCAGTCTAGCGTCGAACACCGGGGAGCTGTTTTTT CATSLASNTGELFF
TRBJ2-7 - - TRBV28 TGTGCCAGCAGTTTCGGTCAGGGCTTTCCCTACGAGCAGTACTTC CASSFGQGFPYEQYF
TRBJ1-6 - - TRBV27 TGTGCCAGCAGTAGTCAGGGCACCTATAATTCACCCCTCCACTTT CASSSQGTYNSPLHF
TRBJ1-5 - - TRBV6-5 TGTGCCAGCAGTCTGGGGGTCTATAGCAATCAGCCCCAGCATTTT CASSLGVYSNQPQHF
TRBJ1-4 - - TRBV3-1/TRBV3-2 TGTGCCAGCAGCCAACAGTTTGGAAAACTGTTTTTT CASSQQFGKLFF
TRBJ2-7 - TRBD1 TRBV6-5 TGTGCCAGCAGCTGGGACAGGGGAGCCTACGAGCAGTACTTC CASSWDRGAYEQYF
TRBJ2-7 - - TRBV6-5 TGTGCCAGCAGTTATGCAGGGAGCGAGCAGTACTTC CASSYAGSEQYF
TRBJ1-4 - TRBD1 TRBV24-1 TGTGCCACCAGTGATCCGGGACAGGGGAATGAAAAACTGTTTTTT CATSDPGQGNEKLFF
TRBJ1-4 - - TRBV20-1 TGCAGTGCTAGTTTAATCTCGGGTGAAAAACTGTTTTTT CSASLISGEKLFF